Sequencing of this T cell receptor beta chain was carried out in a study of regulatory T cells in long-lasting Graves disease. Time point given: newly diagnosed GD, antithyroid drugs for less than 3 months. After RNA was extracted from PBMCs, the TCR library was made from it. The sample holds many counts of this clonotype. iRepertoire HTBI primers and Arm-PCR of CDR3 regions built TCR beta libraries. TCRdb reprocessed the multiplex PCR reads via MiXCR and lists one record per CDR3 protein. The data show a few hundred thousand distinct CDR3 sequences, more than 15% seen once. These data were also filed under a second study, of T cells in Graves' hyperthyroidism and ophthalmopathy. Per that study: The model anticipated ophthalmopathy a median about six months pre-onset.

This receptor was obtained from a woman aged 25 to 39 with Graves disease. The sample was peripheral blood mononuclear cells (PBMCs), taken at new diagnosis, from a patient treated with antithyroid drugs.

The CDR3 DNA reads TGTGCCAGCAGCTCCGGACAGGGAAAAGAGACCCAGTACTTC. This sequence encodes CASSSGQGKETQYF. The V gene is TRBV12-3 or TRBV12-4, the J gene TRBJ2-5, with 8 bases that match TRBD1. The V gene end was trimmed by 6 bases and the J gene end by 3 bases; junction bases not matched to a gene: 6. This CDR3 region has 14 residues.